Listed below are T cell receptor beta chains from one sample, sequenced in a study of blood T cell repertoires in COVID-19. Generated by immunoSEQ multiplex PCR, the TCRdb table keeps only in-frame clones and is missing some. Of approximately 93,000 clones listed, about 91% were seen once; the top ten hold around 2.2%. Sequenced sample: peripheral blood. Every receptor here comes from a man over 45 with COVID-19, enrolled during active disease. CDR3s include the opening cysteine and the closing phenylalanine or tryptophan. The D gene is left open where the match is weak. Not every row has a clone size; where given, it reads once, few, many or a size class.

j_call,d_call,clone_size,v_call,cdr3_nt,cdr3_aa
TRBJ2-7,TRBD1,.,TRBV5-1,TGCGCCAGCAGCCCGGGACAGCAAGCCTACGAGCAGTACTTC,CASSPGQQAYEQYF
TRBJ2-3,.,.,TRBV2,TGTGCCAGCAGTGAAGTGTCGGGGGATACGCAGTATTTT,CASSEVSGDTQYF
TRBJ1-5,TRBD1,.,TRBV30,TGTGCCTGGAGTAGCAGAATGACAGGGATCTCCGTAAATAGCAATCAGCCCCAGCATTTT,CAWSSRMTGISVNSNQPQHF
TRBJ2-1,TRBD1,.,TRBV6-5,TGTGCCAGCAGTCCACGCAGGGGGTACAATGAGCAGTTCTTC,CASSPRRGYNEQFF
TRBJ1-1,TRBD1,.,TRBV19,TGTGCCAGTAGTTGGACAGGGGACGCTTTCTTT,CASSWTGDAFF
TRBJ2-1,.,.,TRBV27,TGTGCCAGCAGTAGCCAAGGGGTTGAGCAGTTCTTC,CASSSQGVEQFF
TRBJ2-1,.,.,TRBV27,TGTGCCAGCAGTCTACAGCAAGTGAGCTCCTACAATGAGCAGTTCTTC,CASSLQQVSSYNEQFF
TRBJ1-5,TRBD1,.,TRBV18,TGTGCCAGCTCACCACAAAGAACAGGGGGCAATAATCAGCCCCAGCATTTT,CASSPQRTGGNNQPQHF
TRBJ1-5,.,.,TRBV6-5,TGTGCCAGCAGACAGGGAAGGAATAGTAATCAGCCCCAGCATTTT,CASRQGRNSNQPQHF
TRBJ2-1,TRBD1,once,TRBV24-1,TGTGCCACCAGTAAGACAGGGTCCTACAATGAGCAGTTCTTC,CATSKTGSYNEQFF
TRBJ1-3,.,.,TRBV6-2/TRBV6-3,TGTGCCAGCAGTTACGACAGGTCAGCCTCTGGAAACACCATATATTTT,CASSYDRSASGNTIYF
TRBJ2-3,TRBD2,.,TRBV2,TGTGCCAGCAGTGAAGCCCGGACTAGCGGAGATACGCAGTATTTT,CASSEARTSGDTQYF
TRBJ2-2,TRBD2,few,TRBV7-2,TGTGCCAGCAGCTTTTCTAGCGGGGGGACCGGGGAGCTGTTTTTT,CASSFSSGGTGELFF
TRBJ1-5,.,.,TRBV1,TGCACCAGCAGCCCCCTGGCACCGGAGGACAGGAATCAGCCCCAGCATTTT,CTSSPLAPEDRNQPQHF
TRBJ2-2,.,.,TRBV7-6,TGTGCCAGCAGCTTAGAAAAGACAGCCACAATCAACACCGGGGAGCTGTTTTTT,CASSLEKTATINTGELFF
TRBJ2-3,.,.,TRBV13,TGTGCCAGCAAACTGGCGGGGACCCCCTTTAGCACAGATACGCAGTATTTT,CASKLAGTPFSTDTQYF
TRBJ2-7,TRBD1,.,TRBV18,TGTGCCAGCTCACCTAGAGAGGGGGCCGGGCAGTACTTC,CASSPREGAGQYF
TRBJ1-1,.,.,TRBV7-9,TGTGCCAGCAGCTTAGCAAGAGGGTTATCAACTTCCTCGAACACTGAAGCTTTCTTT,CASSLARGLSTSSNTEAFF
TRBJ2-2,TRBD1,.,TRBV6-5,TGTGCCAGCAAACGGACAGGGTCGAACACCGGGGAGCTGTTTTTT,CASKRTGSNTGELFF
TRBJ2-7,.,.,TRBV5-6,TGTGCCAGCAGATTACCCGGGACACACGAGCAGTACTTC,CASRLPGTHEQYF
TRBJ2-7,.,.,TRBV6-6,TGTGCCAGCGGGCTTGGCTACGAGCAGTACTTC,CASGLGYEQYF
TRBJ1-6,TRBD1,.,TRBV4-1,TGCGCCAGCAGACCGGCCGGGACAGGGGGTTCACCCCTCCACTTT,CASRPAGTGGSPLHF
TRBJ2-1,TRBD2,once,TRBV10-2,TGCGCCAGCACCCCGACCCCGGGACTAGCGGGGGGCCAGGGAGGGTACAATGAGCAGTTCTTC,CASTPTPGLAGGQGGYNEQFF
TRBJ1-4,.,.,TRBV9,TGTGCCAGCAGCGTAAACTCAAATGAAAAACTGTTTTTT,CASSVNSNEKLFF
TRBJ1-6,.,few,TRBV3-1/TRBV3-2,TGTGCCAGCAGCCGAGGGGGAGCTTCTGCTAATTCACCCCTCCACTTT,CASSRGGASANSPLHF
TRBJ1-1,TRBD1,.,TRBV14,TGTGCCAGCAGCCAGTTATTAGACAGGGAGCGTGGTGGAGCTTTCTTT,CASSQLLDRERGGAFF
TRBJ1-1,.,once,TRBV19,TGTGCCAGTAGTGCCGGGGTCAGGATGACCTTGACTCTGGCTTTCTTT,CASSAGVRMTLTLAFF
TRBJ1-1,TRBD1,.,TRBV5-8,TGTGCCAGCAGCGCCCGGGACAGGGGACTATACGAAGCTTTCTTT,CASSARDRGLYEAFF
TRBJ2-1,.,.,TRBV10-3,TGTGCCATCGGGCCAGGGAGCGGGAATGAGCAGTTCTTC,CAIGPGSGNEQFF
TRBJ1-1,.,.,TRBV5-1,TGCGCCAGCAGCTTATTGGGGCAAATGAACACTGAAGCTTTCTTT,CASSLLGQMNTEAFF
TRBJ1-6,.,.,TRBV18,TGTGCCAGCAACGAAGGGGCAGGTAATTCACCCCTCCACTTT,CASNEGAGNSPLHF
TRBJ1-2,.,.,TRBV4-3,TGCGCCAGCAGCCAAGCTGCTTACAGGAACTATGGCTACACCTTC,CASSQAAYRNYGYTF
TRBJ2-7,.,.,TRBV7-9,TGTGCCAGCAGCTTAGGGGCAGGGGGGATGTACGAGCAGTACTTC,CASSLGAGGMYEQYF
TRBJ1-6,.,.,TRBV12-3/TRBV12-4,TGTGCCAGCAGGGAAACAGGGAATTCACCCCTCCACTTT,CASRETGNSPLHF
TRBJ2-7,TRBD1,.,TRBV9,TGTGCCAGCAGCAGGGACAGGGGGGAGCAGTACTTC,CASSRDRGEQYF
TRBJ2-7,.,.,TRBV7-9,TGTGCCAGCAGCTTAGGAGGGTCCGAGCAGTACTTC,CASSLGGSEQYF
TRBJ1-6,.,once,TRBV12-3/TRBV12-4,TGTGCCACCAGCAGGGAAGACAATTCACCCCTCCACTTT,CATSREDNSPLHF
TRBJ1-2,.,.,TRBV29-1,TGCAGCGTTGAGGCACAAGAAACTAACTATGGCTACACCTTC,CSVEAQETNYGYTF
TRBJ1-6,.,.,TRBV27,TGTGCCAGCAGGGCCTTCCGCTCCTATAATTCACCCCTCCACTTT,CASRAFRSYNSPLHF
TRBJ1-4,.,.,TRBV5-1,TGCGCCAGCAGCTTTAATGTAGGGGGAGAAAAACTGTTTTTT,CASSFNVGGEKLFF
TRBJ1-6,.,.,TRBV4-1,TGCGCCAGCAGCCAAGACAGGAACTCCAGGGATTCACCCCTCCACTTT,CASSQDRNSRDSPLHF
TRBJ2-1,.,.,TRBV5-1,TGCGCCAGCAGCTCAGATGCCCGGGACAAAACCTACAATGAGCAGTTCTTC,CASSSDARDKTYNEQFF
TRBJ2-7,.,.,TRBV27,TGTGCCAGCAGGACAGCCGACTACGAGCAGTACTTC,CASRTADYEQYF
TRBJ1-5,.,.,TRBV28,TGTGCCAGCAGTTTCATAACGGGCAATCAGCCCCAGCATTTT,CASSFITGNQPQHF
TRBJ2-1,.,.,TRBV9,TGTGCCAGCAGCGTAGGGAAAGGACTCCCCACCTACAATGAGCAGTTCTTC,CASSVGKGLPTYNEQFF
TRBJ2-2,.,.,TRBV3-1/TRBV3-2,TGTGCCAGCAGCTCCTACGCTAACACCGGGGAGCTGTTTTTT,CASSSYANTGELFF
TRBJ1-6,.,.,TRBV25-1,TGTGCCAGCAGTGACCCGAATTCACCCCTCCACTTT,CASSDPNSPLHF
TRBJ1-6,.,.,TRBV4-2,TGTGCCAGCAGCCAAGATAGGACTTCGACCTATAATTCACCCCTCCACTTT,CASSQDRTSTYNSPLHF